This T cell receptor (beta chain) was obtained from a study of cytomegalovirus exposure and HLA in healthy donors. Study findings and constraints: Immune exposure information comprised only CMV serostatus.

This CDR3 spans 11 amino acids. V lost 8 bases, J lost 7 bases, and 11 bases lay in between. The germline V gene encodes CDR1 MNHNS and CDR2 SASEGT. In the PCR, 60 Vbeta and 13 Jbeta primers were used. The method was immunoSEQ multiplex PCR; TCRdb's version includes in-frame clones alone and lacks a portion of them. The repertoire holds 150,000 to 200,000 clones, with approximately 82% as singletons. The sample holds a few counts of this clone. Antigen specificity is unknown. This sequence was found in a man over 45 in good health and CMV-seropositive. The chain couples TRBV6-1 to TRBJ1-1; D is possibly TRBD1 (5 bases). Specimen: PBMCs. The CDR3 bases are TGTGCCAGCGGGAAGACAGATGAAGCTTTCTTT. Protein product: CASGKTDEAFF.